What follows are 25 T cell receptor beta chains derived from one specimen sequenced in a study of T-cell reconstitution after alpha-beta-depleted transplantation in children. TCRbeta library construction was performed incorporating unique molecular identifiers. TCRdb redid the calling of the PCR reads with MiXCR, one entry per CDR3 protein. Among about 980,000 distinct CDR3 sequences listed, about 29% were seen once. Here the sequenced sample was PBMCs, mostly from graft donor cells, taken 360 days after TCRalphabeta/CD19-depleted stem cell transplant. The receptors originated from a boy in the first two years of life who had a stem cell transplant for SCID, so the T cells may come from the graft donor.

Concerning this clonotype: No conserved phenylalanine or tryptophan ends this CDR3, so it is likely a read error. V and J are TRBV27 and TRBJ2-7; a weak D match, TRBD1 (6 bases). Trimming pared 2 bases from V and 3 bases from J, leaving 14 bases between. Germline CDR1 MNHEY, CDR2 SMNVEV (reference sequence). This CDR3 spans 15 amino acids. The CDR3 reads CASSLRQGSDYEQYS. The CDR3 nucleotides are TGTGCCAGCAGTTTACGGCAGGGGTCTGACTACGAGCAGTACTCC.

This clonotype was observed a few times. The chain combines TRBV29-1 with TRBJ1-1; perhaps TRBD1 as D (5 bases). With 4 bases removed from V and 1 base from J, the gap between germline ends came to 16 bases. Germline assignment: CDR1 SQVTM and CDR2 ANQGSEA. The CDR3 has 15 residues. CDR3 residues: CSVVGQLKGNTEAFF. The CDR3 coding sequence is TGCAGCGTTGTGGGGCAACTCAAAGGGAACACTGAAGCTTTCTTT. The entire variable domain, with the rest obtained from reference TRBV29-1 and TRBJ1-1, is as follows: SAVISQKPSRDICQRGTSLTIQCQVDSQVTMMFWYRQQPGQSLTLIATANQGSEATYESGFVIDKFPISRPNLTFSTLTVSNMSPEDSSIYLCSVVGQLKGNTEAFFGQGTRLTVV.

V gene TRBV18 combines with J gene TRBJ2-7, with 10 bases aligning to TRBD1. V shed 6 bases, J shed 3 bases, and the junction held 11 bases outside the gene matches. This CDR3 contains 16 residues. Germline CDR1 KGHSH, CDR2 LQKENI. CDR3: CASSPQGTGVNYEQYF. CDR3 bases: TGTGCCAGCTCCCCTCAGGGGACAGGGGTTAACTACGAGCAGTACTTC.

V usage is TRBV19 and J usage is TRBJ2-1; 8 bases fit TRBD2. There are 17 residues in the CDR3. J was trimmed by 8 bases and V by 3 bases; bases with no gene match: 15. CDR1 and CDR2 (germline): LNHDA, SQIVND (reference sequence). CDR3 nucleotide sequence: TGTGCCAGTAGTATCTTTTGGGGGAGCGGGGGTCTACATGAGCAGTTCTTC. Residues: CASSIFWGSGGLHEQFF. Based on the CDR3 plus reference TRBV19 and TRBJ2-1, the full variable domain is DGGITQSPKYLFRKEGQNVTLSCEQNLNHDAMYWYRQDPGQGLRLIYYSQIVNDFQKGDIAEGYSVSREKKESFPLTVTSAQKNPTAFYLCASSIFWGSGGLHEQFFGPGTRLTVL.

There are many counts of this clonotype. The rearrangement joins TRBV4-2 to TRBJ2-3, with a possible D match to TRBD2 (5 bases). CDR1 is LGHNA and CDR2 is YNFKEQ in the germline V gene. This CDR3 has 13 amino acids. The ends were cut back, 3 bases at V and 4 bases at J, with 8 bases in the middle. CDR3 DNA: TGTGCCAGCAGCCACCTTAGCGCAGATACGCAGTATTTT. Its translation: CASSHLSADTQYF.

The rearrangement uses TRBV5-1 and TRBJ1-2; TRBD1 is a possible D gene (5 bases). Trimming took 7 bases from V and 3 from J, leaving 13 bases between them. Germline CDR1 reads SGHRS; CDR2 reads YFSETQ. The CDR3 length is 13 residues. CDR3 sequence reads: CASGEAGDYGYTF. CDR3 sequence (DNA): TGCGCCAGCGGGGAAGCGGGGGACTATGGCTACACCTTC. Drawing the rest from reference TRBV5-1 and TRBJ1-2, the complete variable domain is KAGVTQTPRYLIKTRGQQVTLSCSPISGHRSVSWYQQTPGQGLQFLFEYFSETQRNKGNFPGRFSGRQFSNSRSEMNVSTLELGDSALYLCASGEAGDYGYTFGSGTRLTVV.

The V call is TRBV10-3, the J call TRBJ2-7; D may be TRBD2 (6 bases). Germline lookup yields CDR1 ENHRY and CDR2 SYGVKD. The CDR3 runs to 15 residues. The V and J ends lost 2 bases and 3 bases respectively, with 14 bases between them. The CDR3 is CAISEPGVPHYEQYF. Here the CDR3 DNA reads TGTGCCATCAGTGAGCCGGGAGTACCTCACTACGAGCAGTACTTC.

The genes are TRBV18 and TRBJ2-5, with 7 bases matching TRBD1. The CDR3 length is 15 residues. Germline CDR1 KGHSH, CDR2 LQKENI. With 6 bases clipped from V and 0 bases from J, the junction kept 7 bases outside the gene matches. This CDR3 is CASSNRTGYQETQYF. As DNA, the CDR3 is TGTGCCAGCTCGAATCGGACAGGTTACCAAGAGACCCAGTACTTC. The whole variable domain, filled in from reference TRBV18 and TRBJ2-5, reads NAGVMQNPRHLVRRRGQEARLRCSPMKGHSHVYWYRQLPEEGLKFMVYLQKENIIDESGMPKERFSAEFPKEGPSILRIQQVVRGDSAAYFCASSNRTGYQETQYFGPGTRLLVL.

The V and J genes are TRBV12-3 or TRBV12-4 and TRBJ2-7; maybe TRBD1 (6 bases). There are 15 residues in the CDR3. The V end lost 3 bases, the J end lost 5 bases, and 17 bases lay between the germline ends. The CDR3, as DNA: TGTGCCAGCAGTTTCTGGATACAGGGACCCCACGAGCAGTACTTC. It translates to CASSFWIQGPHEQYF.

The CDR3 nucleotides read TGCGCCAGCAGCATCCAGACAGCCGCTAGCACAGATACGCAGTATTTT. This encodes CASSIQTAASTDTQYF. This sequence joins TRBV5-1 and TRBJ2-3; TRBD1 is a possible D gene (5 bases). The V and J ends lost 4 bases and 0 bases respectively, with 15 bases between them. The CDR3 runs 16 residues. CDR1 is SGHRS, CDR2 YFSETQ, per germline.

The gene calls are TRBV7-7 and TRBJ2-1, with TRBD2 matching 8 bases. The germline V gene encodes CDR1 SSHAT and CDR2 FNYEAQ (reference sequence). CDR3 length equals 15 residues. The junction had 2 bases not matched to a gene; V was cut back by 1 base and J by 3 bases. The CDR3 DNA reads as TGTGCCAGCAGCTTAGAAGCGGGGGTCTACAATGAGCAGTTCTTC. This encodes CASSLEAGVYNEQFF.

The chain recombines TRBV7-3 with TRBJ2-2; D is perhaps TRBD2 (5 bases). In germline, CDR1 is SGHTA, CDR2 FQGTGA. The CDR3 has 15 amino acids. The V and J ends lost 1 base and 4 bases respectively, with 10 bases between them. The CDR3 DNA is TGTGCCAGCAGCTTAAGTTCGGGGATCACCGGGGAGCTGTTTTTT. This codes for CASSLSSGITGELFF.

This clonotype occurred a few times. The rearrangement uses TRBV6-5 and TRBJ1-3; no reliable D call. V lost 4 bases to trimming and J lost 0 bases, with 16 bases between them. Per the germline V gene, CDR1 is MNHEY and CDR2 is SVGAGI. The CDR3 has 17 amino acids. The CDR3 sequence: CASSSSPHPGSGNTIYF. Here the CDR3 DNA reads TGTGCCAGCAGTTCCTCTCCCCACCCGGGCTCTGGAAACACCATATATTTT.

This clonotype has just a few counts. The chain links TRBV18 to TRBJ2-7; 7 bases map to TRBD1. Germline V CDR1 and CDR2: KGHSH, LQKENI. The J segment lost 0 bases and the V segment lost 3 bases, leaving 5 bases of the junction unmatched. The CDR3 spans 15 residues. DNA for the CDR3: TGTGCCAGCTCACCCTGGACAGGTAGCTCCTACGAGCAGTACTTC. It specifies CASSPWTGSSYEQYF.

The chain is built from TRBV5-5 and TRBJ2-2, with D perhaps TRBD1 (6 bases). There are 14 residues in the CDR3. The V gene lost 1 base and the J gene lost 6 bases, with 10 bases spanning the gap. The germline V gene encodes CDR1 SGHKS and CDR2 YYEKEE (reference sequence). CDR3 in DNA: TGTGCCAGCAGCTTGTACGCAGGGGCCGGGGAGCTGTTTTTT. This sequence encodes CASSLYAGAGELFF. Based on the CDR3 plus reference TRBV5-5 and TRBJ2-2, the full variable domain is DAGVTQSPTHLIKTRGQQVTLRCSPISGHKSVSWYQQVLGQGPQFIFQYYEKEERGRGNFPDRFSARQFPNYSSELNVNALLLGDSALYLCASSLYAGAGELFFGEGSRLTVL.

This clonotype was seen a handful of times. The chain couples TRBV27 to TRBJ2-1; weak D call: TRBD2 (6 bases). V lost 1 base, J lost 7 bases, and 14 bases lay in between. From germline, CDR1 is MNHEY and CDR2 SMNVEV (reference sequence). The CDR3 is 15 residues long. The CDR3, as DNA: TGTGCCAGCAGTTTATTAGGCGGGGCGAGGAATGAGCAGTTCTTC. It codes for CASSLLGGARNEQFF.

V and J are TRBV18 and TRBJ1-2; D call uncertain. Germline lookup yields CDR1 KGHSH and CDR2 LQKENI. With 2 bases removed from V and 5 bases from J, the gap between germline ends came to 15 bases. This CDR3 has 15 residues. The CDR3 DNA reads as TGTGCCAGCTCACCAGTCGCGACACGGCTTTATGGCTACACCTTC. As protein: CASSPVATRLYGYTF.

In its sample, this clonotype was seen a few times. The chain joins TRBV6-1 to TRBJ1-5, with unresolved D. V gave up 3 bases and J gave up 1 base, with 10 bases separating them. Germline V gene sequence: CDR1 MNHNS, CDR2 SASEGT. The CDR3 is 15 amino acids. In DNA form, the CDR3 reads TGTGCCAGCAGTGATCGGGTGACCAGCAATCAGCCCCAGCATTTT. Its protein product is CASSDRVTSNQPQHF.

The CDR3 spells CASSFRGPLDRNEQFF. The CDR3, as DNA: TGTGCCAGCAGCTTTAGGGGACCGTTGGACCGCAATGAGCAGTTCTTC. The chain combines TRBV5-6 with TRBJ2-1; D tentatively fits TRBD1 or TRBD2 (5 bases each). From germline, CDR1 is SGHDT and CDR2 YYEEEE. CDR3 size: 16 residues. V was trimmed by 2 bases and J by 6 bases, leaving 18 bases between them.

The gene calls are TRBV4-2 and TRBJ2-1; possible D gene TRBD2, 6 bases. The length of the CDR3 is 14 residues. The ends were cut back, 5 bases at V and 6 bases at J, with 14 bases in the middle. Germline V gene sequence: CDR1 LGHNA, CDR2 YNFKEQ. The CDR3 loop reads CASSDHLARNEQFF. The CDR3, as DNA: TGTGCCAGCAGCGACCACCTAGCGCGCAATGAGCAGTTCTTC.

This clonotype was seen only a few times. CDR3 region: CAIRVMETQYF. CDR3 nucleotide sequence: TGTGCCATCAGGGTGATGGAGACCCAGTACTTC. This chain joins TRBV10-3 and TRBJ2-5; D is unclear. The CDR3 length is 11 residues. The V and J ends lost 6 bases and 5 bases respectively, with 7 bases between them. From germline, CDR1 is ENHRY and CDR2 SYGVKD.

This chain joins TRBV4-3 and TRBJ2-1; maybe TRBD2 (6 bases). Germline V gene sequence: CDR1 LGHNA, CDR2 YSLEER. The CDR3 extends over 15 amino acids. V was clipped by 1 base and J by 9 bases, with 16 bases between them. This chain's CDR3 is CASSQGRLASGEQFF. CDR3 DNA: TGCGCCAGCAGCCAAGGAAGGCTAGCGTCTGGTGAGCAGTTCTTC.

The CDR3 here is CASTPTGSNDEQYF. CDR3 bases: TGTGCCAGCACCCCGACAGGGTCAAACGACGAGCAGTACTTC. This chain links TRBV6-1 with TRBJ2-7, with 7 bases lining up with TRBD1. The CDR3 extends over 14 amino acids. Germline V gene data show CDR1 as MNHNS and CDR2 as SASEGT. The V and J ends lost 7 bases and 5 bases, in that order; junction bases with no gene match: 11.

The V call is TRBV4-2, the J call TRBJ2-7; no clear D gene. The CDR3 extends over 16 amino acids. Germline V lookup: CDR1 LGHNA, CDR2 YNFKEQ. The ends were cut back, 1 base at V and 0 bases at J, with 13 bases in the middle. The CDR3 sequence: CASSQVGPSSSYEQYF. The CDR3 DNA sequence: TGTGCCAGCAGCCAAGTTGGACCTTCATCCTCCTACGAGCAGTACTTC.

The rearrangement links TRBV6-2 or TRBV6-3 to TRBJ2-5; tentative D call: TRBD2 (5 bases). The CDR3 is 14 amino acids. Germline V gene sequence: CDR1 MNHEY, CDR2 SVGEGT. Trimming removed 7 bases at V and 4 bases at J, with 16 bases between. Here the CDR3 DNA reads TGTGCCAGCAACGTTCTTGGACTCCGAGAGACCCAGTACTTC. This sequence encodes CASNVLGLRETQYF.